Shown below are 6 T cell receptor beta chains from a single sample sequenced in a study of Ad26.COV2.S vaccination and SARS-CoV-2 variants. Treatment of the sample: roughly 19 received Ad26.COV2.S at low or high dose, single or two shots; several received placebo; per-sample allocation not given. After the first vaccine or placebo injection, samples were drawn on day 63. Generated by immunoSEQ multiplex PCR, the TCRdb table keeps only in-frame clones and is missing some. The sample lists a few hundred thousand clones; 80% to 90% were seen once. Source: peripheral blood, taken in a trial of Ad26.COV2.S vaccine versus placebo. Source of these receptors: a person aged 18-60 years who received the Ad26.COV2.S COVID-19 vaccine or a placebo.

This clone was recorded once. The V call is TRBV9, the J call TRBJ1-1, with a possible D match to TRBD1 (6 bases). CDR3 length: 16 amino acids. V gave up 0 bases and J gave up 0 bases, with 12 bases separating them. Germline CDR1 is SGDLS and CDR2 is YYNGEE. The CDR3 coding sequence is TGTGCCAGCAGCGTAGCCCAGGGGCTTATGAACACTGAAGCTTTCTTT. It specifies CASSVAQGLMNTEAFF.

This chain joins TRBV4-3 and TRBJ2-6; D may match TRBD1 or TRBD2 (5 bases each). V was cut by 4 bases and J by 2 bases, with 15 bases left in between. CDR1 and CDR2 (germline): LGHNA, YSLEER. The CDR3 consists of 17 residues. CDR3 in DNA: TGCGCCAGCAGCCCCACGGGACGTTCAACTGGGGCCAACGTCCTGACTTTC. This encodes CASSPTGRSTGANVLTF.

The DNA of the CDR3 is TGTGCCAGCTCTCAACGCAGGGGCAATCAGCCCCAGCATTTT. It translates to CASSQRRGNQPQHF. This chain uses TRBV2 with TRBJ1-5; maybe TRBD1 (5 bases). Trimming took 8 bases from V and 2 from J, leaving 13 bases between them. The germline V gene has CDR1 SNHLY and CDR2 FYNNEI. This CDR3 region has 14 residues.

The J gene is TRBJ2-1, the V gene TRBV5-6; a possible D gene is TRBD1 (6 bases). This CDR3 spans 19 amino acids. The V and J ends lost 4 bases and 0 bases respectively, with 23 bases between them. Looked up from germline, CDR1 is SGHDT and CDR2 is YYEEEE. CDR3 nucleotides: TGTGCCAGCAGCCAAATATCCGGACAGAAATTAAGCTCCTACAATGAGCAGTTCTTC. It specifies CASSQISGQKLSSYNEQFF.

The chain has TRBV7-2 and TRBJ1-1; D gene uncertain. V dropped 5 bases and J dropped 0 bases, with 13 bases sitting between them. The CDR3 loop spans 15 amino acids. Germline CDR1 reads SGHTA; CDR2 reads FQGNSA. CDR3 amino acids: CASSPVGGMNTEAFF. For the CDR3, the DNA is TGTGCCAGCAGCCCTGTAGGAGGAATGAACACTGAAGCTTTCTTT.

V and J are TRBV30 and TRBJ2-5, with D perhaps TRBD2 (6 bases). Germline values: CDR1 GTSNPN, CDR2 SVGIG (reference sequence). Trimming left V 5 bases short and J 5 bases short, with 15 bases between. This CDR3 region has 13 residues. This CDR3 reads CAWAEGPPETQYF. CDR3 DNA: TGTGCCTGGGCGGAGGGTCCCCCGGAGACCCAGTACTTC.